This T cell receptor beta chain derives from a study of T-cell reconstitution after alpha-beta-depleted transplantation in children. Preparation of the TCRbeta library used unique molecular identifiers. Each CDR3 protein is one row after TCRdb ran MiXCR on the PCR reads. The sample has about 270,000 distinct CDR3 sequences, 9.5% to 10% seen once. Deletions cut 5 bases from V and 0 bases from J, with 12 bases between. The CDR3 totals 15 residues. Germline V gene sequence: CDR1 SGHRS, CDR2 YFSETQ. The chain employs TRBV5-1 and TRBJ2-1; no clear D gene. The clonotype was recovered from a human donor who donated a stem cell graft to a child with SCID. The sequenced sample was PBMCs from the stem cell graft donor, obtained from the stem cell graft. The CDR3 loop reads CASRNAGFSYNEQFF. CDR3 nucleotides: TGCGCCAGCAGGAACGCAGGATTCTCCTACAATGAGCAGTTCTTC.